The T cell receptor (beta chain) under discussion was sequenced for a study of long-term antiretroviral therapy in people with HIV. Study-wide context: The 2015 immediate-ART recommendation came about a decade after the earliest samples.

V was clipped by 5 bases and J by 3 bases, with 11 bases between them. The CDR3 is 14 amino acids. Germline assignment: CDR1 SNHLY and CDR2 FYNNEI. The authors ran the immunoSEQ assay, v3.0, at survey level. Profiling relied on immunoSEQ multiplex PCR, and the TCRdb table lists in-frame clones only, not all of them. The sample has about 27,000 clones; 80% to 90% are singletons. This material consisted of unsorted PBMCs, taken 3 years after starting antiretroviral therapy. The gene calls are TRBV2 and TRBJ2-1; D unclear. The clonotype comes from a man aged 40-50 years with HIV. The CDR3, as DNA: TGTGCCAGCAGTAGTGCAGCCGACTACAATGAGCAGTTCTTC. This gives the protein CASSSAADYNEQFF.